A selection of T cell receptor beta chains follows, all from one sample in a study of preoperative IRX-2 immunotherapy in early breast cancer. Only in-frame clones appear in the TCRdb table, and some are missing; sequencing was by immunoSEQ multiplex PCR. There are under 50,000 clones in the sample; around 82% occur only once, and approximately 1.5% lies in the top ten. The material sequenced was lymph node tissue, taken after IRX-2 immunotherapy. All receptors derive from a human donor with breast cancer. Both conserved end residues are part of each CDR3. The D gene is left open where the match is weak. Some rows have no size entry. The others give once, few or many, or a class for an expanded clone.

clone_size	v_call	j_call	d_call	cdr3_aa	cdr3_nt
-	TRBV18	TRBJ2-3	TRBD2	CASSPASGVRSTDTQYF	TGTGCCAGCTCACCGGCTAGCGGGGTGCGAAGCACAGATACGCAGTATTTT
-	TRBV25-1	TRBJ1-2	TRBD1	CASSERIGGFGYTF	TGTGCCAGCAGTGAAAGAATAGGGGGCTTTGGCTACACCTTC
few	TRBV11-3	TRBJ2-3	TRBD1	CASSRDRGYTDTQYF	TGTGCCAGCAGTCGGGACAGGGGATACACAGATACGCAGTATTTT
once	TRBV11-3	TRBJ1-1	-	CASSFSPRGSGEAFF	TGTGCCAGCAGCTTTTCGCCAAGGGGGAGTGGTGAAGCTTTCTTT
-	TRBV7-8	TRBJ2-1	TRBD1	CASSPGRGIYNEQFF	TGTGCCAGCAGCCCCGGCAGGGGGATCTACAATGAGCAGTTCTTC
-	TRBV19	TRBJ2-1	-	CASSTGGTEQFF	TGTGCCAGTAGTACAGGGGGGACTGAGCAGTTCTTC
few	TRBV28	TRBJ1-4	TRBD1	CASREDRGTEKLFF	TGTGCCAGCAGGGAGGACAGGGGGACCGAAAAACTGTTTTTT
-	TRBV7-4	TRBJ2-3	-	CASRRDSTDTQYF	TGTGCCAGCAGACGGGACAGCACAGATACGCAGTATTTT
-	TRBV6-8	TRBJ2-3	TRBD2	CASYYSAGDITDTQYF	TGTGCCAGTTACTACTCAGCGGGGGACATCACAGATACGCAGTATTTT
-	TRBV5-1	TRBJ1-2	-	CASSLAEGGNGYGYTF	TGCGCCAGCAGCTTGGCAGAGGGAGGTAATGGCTATGGCTACACCTTC
-	TRBV28	TRBJ1-1	-	CASSFPSAMNTEAFF	TGTGCCAGCAGTTTCCCCTCCGCAATGAACACTGAAGCTTTCTTT
-	TRBV28	TRBJ1-2	-	CASSRDGLYGYTF	TGTGCCAGCAGTCGGGACGGATTGTATGGCTACACCTTC
-	TRBV11-3	TRBJ2-1	TRBD1	CASSGGTGGSNEQFF	TGTGCCAGCAGCGGCGGGACAGGGGGTTCCAATGAGCAGTTCTTC
-	TRBV11-3	TRBJ2-2	TRBD2	CASSYSGGSPGGELFF	TGTGCCAGCAGCTATAGCGGGGGTTCACCAGGCGGGGAGCTGTTTTTT